This TCR beta chain appears in the sequencing data of a study of cytomegalovirus exposure and HLA in healthy donors. With respect to this clone: Antigen specificity is unknown.

CDR1 MDHEN and CDR2 SYDVKM come from the germline V gene. This CDR3 contains 12 residues. V lost 4 bases and J 12 bases, leaving 12 bases between the germline ends. The primer mix had 60 Vbeta and 13 Jbeta primers. Only in-frame clones appear in the TCRdb table, and some are missing; sequencing was by immunoSEQ multiplex PCR. The sample gives around 58,000 clones, over 70% of which show up once; about 5.5% is in the top ten. Study-level results: Several of the most significant clusters appeared, in a later analysis, to be linked to common viral pathogens. The study labeled approximately 150 TCR beta chains cytomegalovirus-associated. In a later analysis, about 17,000 TCR beta sequences were associated with HLA alleles at 0.05 false discovery rate.

The sample was PBMCs. The receptor was isolated from a male donor in good health and CMV-seropositive. The V call is TRBV28, the J call TRBJ1-4; D not resolved. The CDR3 sequence: CASSSGRRELFF. CDR3 DNA sequence: TGTGCCAGCAGTTCGGGTCGCCGGGAACTGTTTTTT. The entire variable domain, with the rest obtained from reference TRBV28 and TRBJ1-4, is as follows: DVKVTQSSRYLVKRTGEKVFLECVQDMDHENMFWYRQDPGLGLRLIYFSYDVKMKEKGDIPEGYSVSREKKERFSLILESASTNQTSMYLCASSSGRRELFFGSGTQLSVL.